This TCR beta chain came from a study of response to subunit inactivated influenza vaccine. CDR3 length equals 14 residues. V trimming: 7 bases; J trimming: 4 bases; junction bases outside the gene matches: 3. Germline V gene sequence: CDR1 SGHTA, CDR2 FQGNSA. TCRdb itself ran the RT-PCR reads through MiXCR, one entry per CDR3 protein. The data contain approximately 530,000 distinct CDR3 sequences, 6.5% to 8% of them singletons. Note on this clonotype: Its target is unknown.

Findings and caveats of the study: Only a handful of new T cells, the authors suggested, are recruited with each seasonal influenza vaccination.

The sequencing used PBMCs from blood, collected approximately 25 months after vaccination. V usage is TRBV7-2 and J usage is TRBJ2-5; 13 nucleotides align to TRBD2. The TCR was taken from a man aged 50-75 years who received an inactivated influenza vaccine. CDR3 in DNA: TGTGCCAGCACACTAGCGGGGGGGCGAGAGACCCAGTACTTC. It is translated as CASTLAGGRETQYF.